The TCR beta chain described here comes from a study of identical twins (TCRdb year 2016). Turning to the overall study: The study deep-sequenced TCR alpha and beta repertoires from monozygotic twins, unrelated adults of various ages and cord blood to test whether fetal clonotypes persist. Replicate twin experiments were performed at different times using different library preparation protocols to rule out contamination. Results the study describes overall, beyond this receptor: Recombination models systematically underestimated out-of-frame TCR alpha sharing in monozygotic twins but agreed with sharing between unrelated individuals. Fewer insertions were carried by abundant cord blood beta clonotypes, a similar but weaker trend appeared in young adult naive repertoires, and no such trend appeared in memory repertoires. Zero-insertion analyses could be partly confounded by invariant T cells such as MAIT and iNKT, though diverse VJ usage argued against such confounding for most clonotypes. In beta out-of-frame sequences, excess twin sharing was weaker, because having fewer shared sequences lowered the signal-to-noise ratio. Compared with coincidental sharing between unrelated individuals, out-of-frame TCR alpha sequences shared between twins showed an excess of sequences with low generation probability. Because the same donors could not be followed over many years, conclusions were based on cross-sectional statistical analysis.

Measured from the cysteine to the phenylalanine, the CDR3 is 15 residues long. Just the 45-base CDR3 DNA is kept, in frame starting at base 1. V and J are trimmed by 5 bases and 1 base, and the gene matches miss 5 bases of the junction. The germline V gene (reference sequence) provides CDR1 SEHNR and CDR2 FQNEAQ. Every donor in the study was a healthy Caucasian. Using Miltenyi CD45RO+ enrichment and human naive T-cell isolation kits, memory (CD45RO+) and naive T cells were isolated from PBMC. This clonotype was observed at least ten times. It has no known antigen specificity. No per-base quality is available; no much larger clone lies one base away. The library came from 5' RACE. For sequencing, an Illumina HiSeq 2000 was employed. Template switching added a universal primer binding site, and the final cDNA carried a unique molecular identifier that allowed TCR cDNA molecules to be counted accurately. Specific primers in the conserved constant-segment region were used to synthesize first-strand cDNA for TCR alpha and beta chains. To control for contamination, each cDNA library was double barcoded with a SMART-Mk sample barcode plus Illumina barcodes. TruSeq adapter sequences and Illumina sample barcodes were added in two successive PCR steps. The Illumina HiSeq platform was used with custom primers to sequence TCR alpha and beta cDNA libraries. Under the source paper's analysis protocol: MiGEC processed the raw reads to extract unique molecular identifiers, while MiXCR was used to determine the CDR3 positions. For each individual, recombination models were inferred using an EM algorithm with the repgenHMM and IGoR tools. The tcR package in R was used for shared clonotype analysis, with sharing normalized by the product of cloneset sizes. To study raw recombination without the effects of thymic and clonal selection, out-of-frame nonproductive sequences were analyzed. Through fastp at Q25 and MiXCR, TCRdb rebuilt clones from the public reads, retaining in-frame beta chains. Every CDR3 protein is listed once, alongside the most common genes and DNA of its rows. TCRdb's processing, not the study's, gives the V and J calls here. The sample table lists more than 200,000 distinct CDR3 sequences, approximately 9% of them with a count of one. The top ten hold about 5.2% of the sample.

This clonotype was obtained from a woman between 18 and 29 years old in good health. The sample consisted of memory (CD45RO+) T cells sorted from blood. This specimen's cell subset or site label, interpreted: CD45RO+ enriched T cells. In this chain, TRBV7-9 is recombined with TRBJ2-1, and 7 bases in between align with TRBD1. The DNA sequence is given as TGTGCCAGCAGCCTCGGACAGGTATCCTACAATGAGCAGTTCTTC. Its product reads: CASSLGQVSYNEQFF.